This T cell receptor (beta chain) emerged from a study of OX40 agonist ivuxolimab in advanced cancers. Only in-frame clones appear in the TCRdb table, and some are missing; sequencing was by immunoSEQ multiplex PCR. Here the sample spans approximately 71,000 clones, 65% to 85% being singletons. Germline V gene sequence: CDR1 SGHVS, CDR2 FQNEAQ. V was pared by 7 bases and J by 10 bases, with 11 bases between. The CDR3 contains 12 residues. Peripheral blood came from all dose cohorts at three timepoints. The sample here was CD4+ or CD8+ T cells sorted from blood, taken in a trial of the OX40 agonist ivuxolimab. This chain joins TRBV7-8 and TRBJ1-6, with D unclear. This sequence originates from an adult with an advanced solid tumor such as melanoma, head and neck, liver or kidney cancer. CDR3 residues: CASTRTGSPLHF. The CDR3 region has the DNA TGTGCCAGCACCCGGACGGGGTCACCCCTCCACTTT.